What follows are 32 T cell receptor beta chains derived from one specimen sequenced in a study of prognosis after radiotherapy for stage I lung cancer. Amplicons of TCR beta CDR3 were generated from genomic DNA by two-round multiplex PCR. For every TRBV and TRBJ gene, a specific primer was used in first-round PCR. TCRdb re-analysed the multiplex PCR reads in MiXCR, keeping a single row per CDR3 protein. The sample yields some 13,000 distinct CDR3 sequences, around 48% seen once. Specimen: PBMCs, collected before or after stereotactic body radiation therapy (not recorded which). These TCRs come from a donor over 45 with non-small cell lung cancer.

This clonotype is categorized as medium-sized. The chain carries TRBV6-5 and TRBJ2-3; TRBD2 aligns across 8 bases. Losses at the gene ends were 2 bases for V and 3 bases for J; bases not matched to a gene: 4. CDR1 and CDR2 from the germline V gene are MNHEY and SVGAGI. This CDR3 comprises 15 residues. The CDR3 DNA follows: TGTGCCAGCAGTTACACGGGAGGGGGGACAGATACGCAGTATTTT. Translated, it gives CASSYTGGGTDTQYF.

At least ten counts were recorded for this clonotype. This rearrangement joins TRBV4-2 to TRBJ2-1; 15 nucleotides align to TRBD2. The CDR3 loop spans 18 amino acids. V was pared by 1 base and J by 7 bases, with 8 bases of the junction left unmatched. Germline V gives CDR1 LGHNA, CDR2 YNFKEQ. The CDR3 region is CASSQGGTSGRMGNEQFF. The CDR3 DNA reads as TGTGCCAGCAGCCAAGGTGGGACTAGCGGGAGGATGGGAAATGAGCAGTTCTTC.

In regard to this clonotype: A read error likely explains this, since a far larger clone differs by one base. V gene TRBV6-5 combines with J gene TRBJ2-1, with TRBD2 matching 10 bases. Per germline, CDR1 MNHEY and CDR2 SVGAGI. The CDR3 covers 15 residues. The CDR3 protein is CACSTPSGSYNEQFF. In nucleotides, the CDR3 is TGTGCCTGCAGTACTCCTAGCGGGAGTTACAATGAGCAGTTCTTC.

J is TRBJ1-3 and V is TRBV6-9; D gene uncertain. CDR1 is MNHGY, CDR2 SVAAGI, per germline. Trimming removed 3 bases at V and 8 bases at J, with 11 bases between. This CDR3 is built from 13 residues. CDR3 DNA sequence: TGTGCCAGCAGTTACCTATCCGGAGACACCATATATTTT. Its protein is CASSYLSGDTIYF.

This clonotype has just a few counts. The V gene is TRBV5-1, the J gene TRBJ2-2; D is perhaps TRBD2 (6 bases). Germline V gene data show CDR1 as SGHRS and CDR2 as YFSETQ. V lost 1 base, J lost 4 bases, and 17 bases lay in between. The CDR3 has 17 residues. The CDR3 loop is CASSLQFWTTTTGELFF. The DNA of the CDR3 is TGCGCCAGCAGCTTGCAGTTTTGGACTACCACCACCGGGGAGCTGTTTTTT.

To note about this clonotype: This may come from a read error, since a much larger clone is one base off. The chain recombines TRBV6-1 with TRBJ1-1, with D unclear. The CDR3 covers 14 residues. CDR1 is MNHNS, CDR2 SASEGT, per germline. The CDR3 protein is CASSPPVAGTEASF. The CDR3 region has the DNA TGTGCCAGCAGTCCTCCAGTGGCGGGCACTGAAGCTTCCTTT.

The J gene is TRBJ2-5, the V gene TRBV20-1; D remains unclear. Looked up from germline, CDR1 is DFQATT and CDR2 is SNEGSKA (reference sequence). The V and J ends lost 5 bases and 3 bases respectively, with 19 bases between them. The CDR3 spans 15 residues. The CDR3 region is CSAGDLGHGKETQYF. In DNA form, the CDR3 reads TGCAGTGCTGGTGACCTAGGTCACGGAAAAGAGACCCAGTACTTC.

For this clonotype: A far larger clone is one base from this, pointing to a likely read error. This chain uses TRBV7-9 with TRBJ2-1; weak D call: TRBD1 (5 bases). From germline, CDR1 is SEHNR and CDR2 FQNEAQ (reference sequence). The CDR3 runs 15 residues. The CDR3 DNA is TGTGACAGCAGCTTTTTCAGCGCCCAAAGGGGTGAGCAGTTCTTC. Its translation: CDSSFFSAQRGEQFF.

This clonotype is labeled medium-sized (0.01 to 0.1%). This chain connects TRBV6-5 to TRBJ2-1; 7 bases map to TRBD2. Germline values: CDR1 MNHEY, CDR2 SVGAGI. The J segment lost 4 bases and the V segment lost 0 bases, leaving 12 bases of the junction unmatched. This CDR3 region has 18 residues. The CDR3 loop reads CASSYSSGGAGLYNEQFF. In nucleotides, the CDR3 is TGTGCCAGCAGTTACTCGTCGGGTGGAGCGGGACTGTACAATGAGCAGTTCTTC.

This chain joins TRBV20-1 and TRBJ2-1; TRBD1 matches at 9 bases. This CDR3 is 15 amino acids long. Germline values: CDR1 DFQATT, CDR2 SNEGSKA (reference sequence). CDR3 region: CSLLKPGTGFGEQFF. CDR3 nucleotides: TGCAGCCTGCTCAAACCAGGGACAGGGTTCGGTGAGCAGTTCTTC.

This clonotype was found many times. The CDR3 protein is CASSIGLAGSYEQYF. The CDR3 DNA is TGTGCCAGCAGCATTGGACTAGCGGGATCCTACGAGCAGTACTTC. The V and J genes are TRBV11-2 and TRBJ2-7; 12 bases fit TRBD2. Germline CDR1 is SGHAT and CDR2 is FQNNGV. The length of the CDR3 is 15 residues. Trimming removed 5 bases from V and 1 base from J; junction bases left unmatched: 3.

This clonotype occurred many times. The V and J genes are TRBV4-2 and TRBJ2-1, with TRBD2 matching 7 bases. V lost 1 base to trimming and J lost 4 bases; unmatched junction nucleotides: 4. CDR1 and CDR2 from the germline V gene are LGHNA and YNFKEQ. CDR3 length equals 15 residues. The CDR3 loop reads CASSQGGSHYNEQFF. DNA for the CDR3: TGTGCCAGCAGCCAAGGCGGGAGTCATTACAATGAGCAGTTCTTC.

Details on this clonotype: A read error likely explains this, since a far larger clone differs by one base. The chain uses TRBV6-2 or TRBV6-3 and TRBJ2-4; D gene uncertain. V lost 5 bases to trimming and J lost 1 base, with 12 bases between them. The CDR3 runs 15 residues. Germline CDR1 reads MNHEY; CDR2 reads SVGEGT. In DNA form, the CDR3 reads TGTGCCAGCAGTGAATCCCGGCAGGCCAAAAACATTCAGTACTTC. Translated: CASSESRQAKNIQYF.

The rearrangement links TRBV6-2 or TRBV6-3 to TRBJ1-5; D is undetermined. This CDR3 is built from 13 residues. V lost 8 bases, J lost 4 bases, and 12 bases lay in between. The V gene's germline CDR1 is MNHEY and CDR2 SVGEGT. CDR3 region: CASVYGGNQPQHF. Written as DNA, the CDR3 is TGTGCCAGCGTTTACGGAGGGAATCAGCCCCAGCATTTT.

This clonotype appeared a few times. The chain combines TRBV5-1 with TRBJ1-2; the D gene is possibly TRBD1 (6 bases). Trimming pared 0 bases from V and 6 bases from J, leaving 12 bases between. Per the germline V gene, CDR1 is SGHRS and CDR2 is YFSETQ. CDR3 length equals 14 residues. The CDR3 coding sequence is TGCGCCAGCAGCTTGGAACAGGGTCTCGATGGCTACACCTTC. Its translation is CASSLEQGLDGYTF. Full variable domain (remainder filled in from reference TRBV5-1 and TRBJ1-2): KAGVTQTPRYLIKTRGQQVTLSCSPISGHRSVSWYQQTPGQGLQFLFEYFSETQRNKGNFPGRFSGRQFSNSRSEMNVSTLELGDSALYLCASSLEQGLDGYTFGSGTRLTVV.

This clonotype has a count of ten or more. As DNA, the CDR3 is TGTGCCAGCAGTTTGGTGGGACAGGGAGGGCAGCCCCAGCATTTT. This translates into CASSLVGQGGQPQHF. V gene TRBV28 combines with J gene TRBJ1-5; TRBD1 aligns across 9 bases. The CDR3 covers 15 residues. Trimming at V came to 3 bases and at J to 7 bases, leaving 7 bases not matched to a gene. CDR1 MDHEN and CDR2 SYDVKM come from the germline V gene.

This clonotype has only a few counts. The chain joins TRBV6-1 to TRBJ1-2, with 7 positions matching TRBD1. CDR1 MNHNS and CDR2 SASEGT come from the germline V gene. V lost 6 bases to trimming and J lost 8 bases; unmatched junction nucleotides: 12. The CDR3 is made up of 14 amino acids. The CDR3 sequence is CASSHQGGGEGYTF. The CDR3 DNA reads TGTGCCAGCAGCCATCAGGGAGGGGGCGAGGGCTACACCTTC.

A word on this clonotype: A junction end diverges from the germline sequence, so it may reflect a read error. The chain combines TRBV6-1 with TRBJ1-5; the D is unclear. The V gene's germline CDR1 is MNHNS and CDR2 SASEGT. The CDR3 is 16 residues long. The CDR3 region has the DNA TGTGCCAGCAGGCCGAAAGGATCGCAGCGCAATCAGCGCCAGCATTTT. This encodes CASRPKGSQRNQRQHF.

For this clonotype: Since no conserved phenylalanine or tryptophan closes the CDR3, a read error is the likely cause. The chain combines TRBV28 with TRBJ1-5; D is ambiguous. Germline V lookup: CDR1 MDHEN, CDR2 SYDVKM. The CDR3 is 14 residues long. CDR3 residues: CSSSLGRRNQPQHL. The DNA for the CDR3 is TGTTCCAGCAGTTTGGGCCGACGCAATCAGCCCCAGCATCTT.

This chain uses TRBV27 with TRBJ2-5; maybe TRBD2 (6 bases). CDR3 length: 14 amino acids. The germline V and J ends were trimmed by 10 bases and 0 bases, with 15 bases remaining between them. Germline lookup yields CDR1 MNHEY and CDR2 SMNVEV (reference sequence). The CDR3 DNA reads TGTGCCACTGCGCGGGGATCGTACCAAGAGACCCAGTACTTC. This codes for CATARGSYQETQYF.

For this clonotype: Since a far larger clone is one base different, this is likely a read error. The chain employs TRBV6-1 and TRBJ2-5; TRBD2 is a possible D gene (7 bases). The J call may be in error: the DNA end matches TRBJ2-1 better. Germline CDR1 is MNHNS and CDR2 is SASEGT. CDR3 length: 16 residues. Here the CDR3 DNA reads TGTGCCAGCAGTGAAGCGGTTGCGGGGGCGGGATGTGAGCAGTTCTTC. This sequence encodes CASSEAVAGAGCEQFF.

The V gene is TRBV7-2, the J gene TRBJ2-3; 10 nucleotides agree with TRBD2. The CDR3 sequence is 19 residues long. V lost 5 bases, J lost 1 base, and 15 bases stayed unmatched. Looked up from germline, CDR1 is SGHTA and CDR2 is FQGNSA. DNA for the CDR3: TGTGCCAGCAGCCCCCAACTAGCGGGAAATGTCGGCCGCACAGATACGCAGTATTTT. As protein: CASSPQLAGNVGRTDTQYF.

Points on this clonotype: A far larger clone differs by one base, so this is likely a read error. The chain combines TRBV7-8 with TRBJ2-1, with 8 positions matching TRBD2. The CDR3 is made up of 15 amino acids. CDR1 and CDR2 (germline): SGHVS, FQNEAQ. In nucleotides, the CDR3 is TGTGCCAACAGCAGAGATAGCGGGAACTACAATGAGCAGTTCTTC. The encoded protein is CANSRDSGNYNEQFF.

By proportion, this clonotype is medium-sized. The chain uses TRBV7-2 and TRBJ2-1, with D perhaps TRBD2 (5 bases). The V end was cut by 1 base, the J end by 9 bases, with 7 bases between. Germline loops: CDR1 SGHTA, CDR2 FQGNSA. The CDR3 length is 12 residues. CDR3 amino acids: CASSLGEGEQFF. Written as DNA, the CDR3 is TGTGCCAGCAGCTTAGGAGAGGGTGAGCAGTTCTTC.

This sequence joins TRBV27 and TRBJ1-4, with 7 bases lining up with TRBD1. Germline V gives CDR1 MNHEY, CDR2 SMNVEV (reference sequence). The CDR3 runs 14 residues. V trimming: 6 bases; J trimming: 7 bases; junction bases outside the gene matches: 8. The CDR3 loop is CASRPQGLGEKLFF. In nucleotides, the CDR3 is TGTGCCAGCAGACCACAGGGGCTGGGTGAAAAACTGTTTTTT.

Concerning this clonotype: A far bigger clonotype differs at one base, so this is likely a read error. The chain has TRBV6-5 and TRBJ2-1; TRBD2 matches at 12 bases. The CDR3 consists of 15 residues. Germline-derived CDR1 and CDR2 are MNHEY and SVGAGI. Trimming removed 7 bases from V and 11 bases from J; junction bases left unmatched: 12. The CDR3 DNA sequence: TGTGCCAGCACACCGGGACTAGCGGGCCATCGCAAGCAGTTCTTC. Translation gives CASTPGLAGHRKQFF.

This clonotype is deemed medium-sized. The chain is built from TRBV6-1 and TRBJ1-5; a weak D match, TRBD1 (5 bases). The CDR3 has 17 residues. Germline V gives CDR1 MNHNS, CDR2 SASEGT. The V end was cut by 2 bases, the J end by 0 bases, with 14 bases between. For the CDR3, the DNA is TGTGCCAGCAGTGAACCCCGGGGGGACTTTAGCAATCAGCCCCAGCATTTT. Its protein product is CASSEPRGDFSNQPQHF.

Sample share makes this clonotype medium-sized (0.01 to 0.1%). The chain joins TRBV27 to TRBJ1-6, with 11 nucleotides matching TRBD1. Germline CDR1 and CDR2: MNHEY and SMNVEV (reference sequence). The CDR3 spans 14 residues. J was trimmed by 10 bases and V by 6 bases; bases with no gene match: 5. CDR3 nucleotides: TGTGCCAGCAGCCCGGGACAGGGGGAGTCACCCCTCCACTTT. Its protein product is CASSPGQGESPLHF.

Regarding this clonotype: The junction departs from the called germline gene at one end, perhaps through a read error. The J gene is TRBJ1-1, the V gene TRBV6-1; D is unclear. The CDR3 length is 17 residues. Germline assignment: CDR1 MNHNS and CDR2 SASEGT. The DNA of the CDR3 is TGTGCCAGCAGTGAAGAGCTCCGGACGCAGCTGAACACTGAATCTTTCTTT. This codes for CASSEELRTQLNTESFF.

This clonotype is deemed medium-sized. This chain links TRBV27 with TRBJ2-3; 9 bases match TRBD1. This CDR3 region has 15 residues. J lost 1 base, V lost 5 bases, and 4 bases had no gene match. Germline V gives CDR1 MNHEY, CDR2 SMNVEV (reference sequence). As DNA, the CDR3 is TGTGCCAGCAGTGTGGGACAGGGTGGCACAGATACGCAGTATTTT. Protein: CASSVGQGGTDTQYF.

This clonotype was seen repeatedly, ten times or more. This chain links TRBV9 with TRBJ2-6, with D perhaps TRBD2 (7 bases). V was shortened by 4 bases and J by 4 bases, with 27 bases between the two germline ends. This CDR3 spans 20 amino acids. Germline-derived CDR1 and CDR2 are SGDLS and YYNGEE. CDR3 region: CASSPHEGGTILAGANVLTF. The CDR3 region has the DNA TGTGCCAGCAGCCCTCATGAGGGAGGGACAATCCTTGCCGGGGCCAACGTCCTGACTTTC.

Worth noting for this clonotype: Given a far larger clone just one base away, this is likely a sequencing read error. The V call is TRBV9, the J call TRBJ2-5; possible D gene TRBD2, 5 bases. The end of the DNA fits TRBJ2-1 better, so the J call may be wrong. Germline lookup yields CDR1 SGDLS and CDR2 YYNGEE. The CDR3 has 16 residues. CDR3 nucleotides: TGTGCCAGCAGCGTAGCTACCCTAGAGGGAATCTATGAGCAGTTCTTC. Amino acids: CASSVATLEGIYEQFF.